This T cell receptor (beta chain) was retrieved from a study of cytomegalovirus exposure and HLA in healthy donors. Overall study findings and caveats: CMV serostatus was the only recorded immune exposure for donors.

Comments on this clone: The antigen remains undetermined.

Germline loops: CDR1 SGHDT, CDR2 YYEEEE. With 3 bases removed from V and 4 bases from J, the gap between germline ends came to 12 bases. The CDR3 extends over 14 amino acids. PCR employed 60 Vbeta and 13 Jbeta primers. The method was immunoSEQ multiplex PCR; TCRdb's version includes in-frame clones alone and lacks a portion of them. The repertoire holds over 95,000 clones, with approximately 67% as singletons. J is TRBJ2-3 and V is TRBV5-6; D possibly corresponds to TRBD2 (6 bases). The sequence came from a man between 18 and 35 years old in good health and CMV-seropositive. Sequenced material: PBMCs. The CDR3: CASSYGLSPDTQYF. CDR3 coding DNA: TGTGCCAGCAGCTACGGACTATCGCCAGATACGCAGTATTTT.